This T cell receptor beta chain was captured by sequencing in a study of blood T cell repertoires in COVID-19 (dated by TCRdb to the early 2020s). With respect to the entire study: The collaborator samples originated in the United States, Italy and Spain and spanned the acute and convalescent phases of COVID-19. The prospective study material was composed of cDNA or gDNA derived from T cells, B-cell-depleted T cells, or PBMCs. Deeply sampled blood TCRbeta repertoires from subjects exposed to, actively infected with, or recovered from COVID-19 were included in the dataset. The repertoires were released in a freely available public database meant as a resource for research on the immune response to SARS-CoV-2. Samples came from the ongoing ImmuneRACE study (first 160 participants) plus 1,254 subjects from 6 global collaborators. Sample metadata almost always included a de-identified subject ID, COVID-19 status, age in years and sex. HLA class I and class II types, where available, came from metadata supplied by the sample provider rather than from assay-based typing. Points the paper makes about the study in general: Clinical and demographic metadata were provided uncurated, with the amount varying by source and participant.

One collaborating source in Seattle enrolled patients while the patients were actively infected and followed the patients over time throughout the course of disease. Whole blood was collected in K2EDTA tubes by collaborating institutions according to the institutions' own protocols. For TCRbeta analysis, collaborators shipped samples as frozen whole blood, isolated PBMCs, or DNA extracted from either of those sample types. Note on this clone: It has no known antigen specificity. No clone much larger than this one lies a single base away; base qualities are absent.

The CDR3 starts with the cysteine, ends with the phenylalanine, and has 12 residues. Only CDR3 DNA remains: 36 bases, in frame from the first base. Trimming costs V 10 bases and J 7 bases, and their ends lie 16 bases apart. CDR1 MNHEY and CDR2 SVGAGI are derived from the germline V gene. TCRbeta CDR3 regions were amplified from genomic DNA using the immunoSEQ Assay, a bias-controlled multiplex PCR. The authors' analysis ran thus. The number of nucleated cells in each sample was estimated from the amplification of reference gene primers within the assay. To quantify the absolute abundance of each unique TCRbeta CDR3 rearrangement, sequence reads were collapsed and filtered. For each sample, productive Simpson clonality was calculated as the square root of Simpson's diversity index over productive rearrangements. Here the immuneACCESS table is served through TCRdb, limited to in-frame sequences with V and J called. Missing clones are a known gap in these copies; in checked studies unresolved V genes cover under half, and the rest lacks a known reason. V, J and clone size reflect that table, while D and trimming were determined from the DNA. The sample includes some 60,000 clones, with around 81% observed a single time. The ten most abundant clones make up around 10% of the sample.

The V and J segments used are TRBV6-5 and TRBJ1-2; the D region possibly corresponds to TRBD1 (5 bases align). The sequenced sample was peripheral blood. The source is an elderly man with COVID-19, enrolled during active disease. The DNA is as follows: TGTGCCACCGTCAACGACAGTACTGGCTACACCTTC. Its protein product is CATVNDSTGYTF.